This TCR beta chain was obtained from a study of T-cell reconstitution after alpha-beta-depleted transplantation in children (dated by TCRdb to about 2016). In terms of the full investigation: Using TCR repertoire profiling, the study quantitatively followed how T-cell immune reconstitution unfolded in children after TCRalphabeta/CD19-depleted allogeneic hematopoietic cell transplantation.

The library was prepared using PCR. Data came from an Illumina HiSeq 2500. TCR library preparation used molecular barcoding, with unique molecular identifiers applied to normalize quantification of the TCRbeta repertoire. The public reads were run again by TCRdb, first through fastp at Q25 and then through MiXCR, and only productive beta chains were kept. Rows are combined by CDR3 protein, so each entry shows the most common genes and DNA. This sample gives around 200,000 distinct CDR3 sequences in total; about 6.4% of them show up just once. The biggest ten clones account for roughly 3% of the sample. For CDR1 and CDR2, the germline V gene lists SGHRS and YFSETQ. Relative to germline, V is 1 base shorter and J is 7 bases shorter, with 17 bases between their ends. Counted from cysteine to phenylalanine, this CDR3 has 15 amino acids. The sequence is cut down to CDR3 DNA, 45 bases in frame from base 1.

This clonotype was recorded at least ten times. It lacks a known antigen. Per-nucleotide qualities are absent, and no much larger clonotype sits a single base away. The sequence is built from TRBV5-1 and TRBJ1-2; the best D guess is TRBD1, with 6 bases matching. This TCR came from a human donor who donated a stem cell graft to a child with Wiskott-Aldrich syndrome. The material was PBMCs from the stem cell graft donor, obtained from the stem cell graft. The CDR3 region reads CASSLSLQGAGGYTF. DNA sequence: TGCGCCAGCAGCTTGAGTTTACAGGGTGCCGGTGGCTACACCTTC.